This T cell receptor beta chain was captured in a study of T cells in Graves' hyperthyroidism and ophthalmopathy. Overall study context: Upon initial diagnosis and before any treatment, peripheral blood was collected.

Patients were excluded for uncontrolled infection, other autoimmune disease, pregnancy or lactation. Study-level results: The blood repertoire included most of the expanded thyroid clonotypes above 0.001.

RNA transcripts gave rise to amplified TCR beta CDR3 regions. RT-PCR in the first round (using the HTBI primer set) targeted the TCR CDR3. One entry per CDR3 protein results from TCRdb running MiXCR on the multiplex PCR reads. The data show 690,000 or so distinct CDR3 sequences, over 15% seen once. The table lists this clonotype with many counts. Its antigen is not identified. Germline CDR1 reads MNHNS; CDR2 reads SASEGT. The CDR3 has 14 residues. Between the trimmed V and J ends, which lost 5 bases and 0 bases, there was a span of 10 bases. J is TRBJ1-2 and V is TRBV6-1; D call uncertain. The receptor was derived from a woman in her forties or fifties with Graves' hyperthyroidism that later progressed to Graves' ophthalmopathy. Material: blood. CDR3 in amino acids: CASSFADTNYGYTF. The DNA of the CDR3 is TGTGCCAGCAGTTTCGCCGATACTAACTATGGCTACACCTTC.